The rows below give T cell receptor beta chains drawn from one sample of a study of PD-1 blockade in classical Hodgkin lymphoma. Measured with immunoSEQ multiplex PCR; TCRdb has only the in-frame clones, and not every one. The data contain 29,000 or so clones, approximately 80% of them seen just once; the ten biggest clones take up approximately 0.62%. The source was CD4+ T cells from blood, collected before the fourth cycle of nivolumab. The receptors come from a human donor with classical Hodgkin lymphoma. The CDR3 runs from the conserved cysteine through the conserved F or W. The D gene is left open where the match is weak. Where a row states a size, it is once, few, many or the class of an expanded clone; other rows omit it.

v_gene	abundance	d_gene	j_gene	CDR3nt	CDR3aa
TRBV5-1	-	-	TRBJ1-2	TGCGCCAGCAGCCTGGGACAAGGAGGCTACACCTTC	CASSLGQGGYTF
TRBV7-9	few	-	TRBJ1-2	TGTGCCAGCAGCTCCCAGGGTTACGGCTATGGCTACACCTTC	CASSSQGYGYGYTF
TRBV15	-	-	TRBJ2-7	TGTGCCACCAGCAGAGAGAGGGGAAAGGCCTACGAGCAGTACTTC	CATSRERGKAYEQYF
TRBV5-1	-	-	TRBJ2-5	TGCGCCAGCAGCTTGGGGGCGTTGGAGACCCAGTACTTC	CASSLGALETQYF
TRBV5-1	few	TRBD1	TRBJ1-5	TGCGCCAGCAGCTTGCAGGGGGCGATGGGTCAGCCCCAGCATTTT	CASSLQGAMGQPQHF
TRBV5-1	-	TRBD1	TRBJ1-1	TGCGCCAGCAGCCTGCCCTCGGCGACAGGGCCGAACACTGAAGCTTTCTTT	CASSLPSATGPNTEAFF
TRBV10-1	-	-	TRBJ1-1	TGCGCCAGCAGCTCTAACACTGAAGCTTTCTTT	CASSSNTEAFF
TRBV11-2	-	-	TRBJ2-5	TGTGCCAGCAGGCCGCCGGGCCCAATTGTCCAAGAGACCCAGTACTTC	CASRPPGPIVQETQYF
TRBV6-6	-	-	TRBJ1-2	TGTGCCACAGACACCGGCTGGGGCTACACCTTC	CATDTGWGYTF
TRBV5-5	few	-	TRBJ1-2	TGTGCCAGCAGCCCTTCGGGCAGGGCAAACTATGGCTACACCTTC	CASSPSGRANYGYTF
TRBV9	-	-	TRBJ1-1	TGTGCCAGCAGCGTAGGCCAGGGAAACACTGAAGCTTTCTTT	CASSVGQGNTEAFF
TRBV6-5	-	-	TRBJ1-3	TGTGCCAGCAAGTCCGGGAGCTCTGGAAACACCATATATTTT	CASKSGSSGNTIYF
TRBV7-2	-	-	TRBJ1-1	TGTGCCAGCAGCTTCTCTGTGAACACTGAAGCTTTCTTT	CASSFSVNTEAFF
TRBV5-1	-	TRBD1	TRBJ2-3	TGCGCCAGCAGCTTGGAATACCGGGACAGGGTTAGAACAGATACGCAGTATTTT	CASSLEYRDRVRTDTQYF
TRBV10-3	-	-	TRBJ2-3	TGTGCCATCAGTGATGGCATGGGATCTGGTCCCAGCACAGATACGCAGTATTTT	CAISDGMGSGPSTDTQYF
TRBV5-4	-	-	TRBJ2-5	TGTGCCAGCAGCTTGGTACCGGTCCCAGAGACCCAGTACTTC	CASSLVPVPETQYF
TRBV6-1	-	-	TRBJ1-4	TGTGCCAGCAGGCCATCTCTACTGGGTGAAAAACTGTTTTTT	CASRPSLLGEKLFF
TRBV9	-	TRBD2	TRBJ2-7	TGTGCCAGCAGCGCGTCTAGCGGGGGGTCCTACTACGAGCAGTACTTC	CASSASSGGSYYEQYF
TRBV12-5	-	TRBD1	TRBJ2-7	TGTGCTAGTGGTTACGGGACAGGGAGCTCCTACGAGCAGTACTTC	CASGYGTGSSYEQYF
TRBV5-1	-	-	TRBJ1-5	TGCGCCAGCCGAATACAGGTCAATCAGCCCCAGCATTTT	CASRIQVNQPQHF
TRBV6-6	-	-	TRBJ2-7	TGTGCCAGCACCCGAGCCCAGAATCGTGGTCCCCTCGAGCAGTACTTC	CASTRAQNRGPLEQYF
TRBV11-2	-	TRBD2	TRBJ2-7	TGTGCCAGCAGTCCCTGGACTAGCGGCACCTACGAGCAGTACTTC	CASSPWTSGTYEQYF
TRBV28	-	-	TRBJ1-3	TGTGCCAGCAGTTTTAATAAGGGAAACACCATATATTTT	CASSFNKGNTIYF
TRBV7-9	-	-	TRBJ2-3	TGTGCCAGCAGCTTAGTAGATAGGATTTCTAGCACAGATACGCAGTATTTT	CASSLVDRISSTDTQYF
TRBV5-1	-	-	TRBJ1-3	TGCGCCAGCAGCTACGATTTTCAGGGAATTGGAAACACCATATATTTT	CASSYDFQGIGNTIYF
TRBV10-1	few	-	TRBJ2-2	TGCGCCAGCAGACAGGGAGTAACCGGGGAGCTGTTTTTT	CASRQGVTGELFF
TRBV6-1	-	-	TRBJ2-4	TGTGCCAGCACCTTGGACGAGAAAAACATTCAGTACTTC	CASTLDEKNIQYF
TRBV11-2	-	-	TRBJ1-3	TGTGCCAGCAGCTCCGCCCTCTCTGGAAACACCATATATTTT	CASSSALSGNTIYF
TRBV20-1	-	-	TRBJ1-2	TGCAGTGCTCTCCAGGTGTATGGCTACACCTTC	CSALQVYGYTF
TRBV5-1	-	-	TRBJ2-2	TGCGCCAGCAGCTTTTCCCGAGCGAACACCGGGGAGCTGTTTTTT	CASSFSRANTGELFF
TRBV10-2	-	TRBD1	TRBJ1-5	TGCGCCACCGGACAGGGTTTTAGTCCCCAGCATTTT	CATGQGFSPQHF
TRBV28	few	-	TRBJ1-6	TGTGCCAGCAGTTTTAGGGCCAGTAATTCACCCCTCCACTTT	CASSFRASNSPLHF
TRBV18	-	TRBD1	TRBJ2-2	TGTGCCAGCTCACTGAACTCCGGGACAGGGGGCCTCGGGGAGCTGTTTTTT	CASSLNSGTGGLGELFF
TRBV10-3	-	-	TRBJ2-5	TGTGCCATCAGTGAGACAGGGAGGAAAGAGACCCAGTACTTC	CAISETGRKETQYF
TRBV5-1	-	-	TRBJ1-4	TGCGCCAGCAGCTTGGTTGGGCGATCGGGGGAAAAACTGTTTTTT	CASSLVGRSGEKLFF
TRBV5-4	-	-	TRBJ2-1	TGTGCCAGCAGCTTCCACCGGAAAACTGGCGCTGAGCAGTTCTTC	CASSFHRKTGAEQFF
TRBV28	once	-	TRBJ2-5	TGTGCCAGCAGTTTAGTCGGACTCCAAGAGACCCAGTACTTC	CASSLVGLQETQYF
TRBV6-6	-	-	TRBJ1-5	TGTGCCAGCAGTTACTCGATGGGGGACAATCAGCCCCAGCATTTT	CASSYSMGDNQPQHF
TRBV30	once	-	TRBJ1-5	TGTGCCTGGAGCCCCGACCGTTTGGGTTCGGATCAGCCCCAGCATTTT	CAWSPDRLGSDQPQHF
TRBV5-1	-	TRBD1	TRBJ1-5	TGCGCCAGCAGCTTAACAGGGGTGGGCAATCAGCCCCAGCATTTT	CASSLTGVGNQPQHF
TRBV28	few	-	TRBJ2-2	TGTGCCAGCAGTTTAGGCCAACTTAAGCTGTTTTTT	CASSLGQLKLFF
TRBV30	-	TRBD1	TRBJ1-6	TGTGCCTGGAGTGGGACAGGGGGCCAATCACCCCTCCACTTT	CAWSGTGGQSPLHF
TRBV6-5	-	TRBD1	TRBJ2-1	TGTGCCAGCACCACCGGGACAGGCTTCGGCAATGAGCAGTTCTTC	CASTTGTGFGNEQFF
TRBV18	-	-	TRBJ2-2	TGTGCCAGCTCACCAATGACACCCGCGAACACCGGGGAGCTGTTTTTT	CASSPMTPANTGELFF
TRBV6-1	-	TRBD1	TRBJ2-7	TGTGCCAACAGATCCGGGACAGGGGACTACGAGCAGTACTTC	CANRSGTGDYEQYF
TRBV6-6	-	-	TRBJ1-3	TGTGCCAGCAGGGACAACCTCTCTGGAAACACCATATATTTT	CASRDNLSGNTIYF
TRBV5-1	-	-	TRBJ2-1	TGCGCCAGCAGCTTAAACTACAATGAGCAGTTCTTC	CASSLNYNEQFF
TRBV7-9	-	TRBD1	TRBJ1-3	TGTGCCAGCAGCTCCCGGGACAGGGCTGGAAACACCATATATTTT	CASSSRDRAGNTIYF
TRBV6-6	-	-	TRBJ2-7	TGTGCCAGCAGGTCCGGGACGGCTAGCTCCTACGAGCAGTACTTC	CASRSGTASSYEQYF